This T cell receptor (beta chain) emerged from a study of cytomegalovirus exposure and HLA in healthy donors. Both 60 Vbeta primers and 13 Jbeta primers went into the PCR. TCRdb keeps only in-frame clones here, not all; method: immunoSEQ multiplex PCR. The sample shows more than 90,000 clones, around 74% of them seen only once. The CDR3 is made up of 14 amino acids. CDR1 and CDR2 (germline): SGHDT, YYEEEE. Trimming at V came to 4 bases and at J to 6 bases, leaving 6 bases not matched to a gene. The sample comprised PBMCs. The J gene is TRBJ1-2, the V gene TRBV5-6; 10 bases are a match to TRBD1. This clonotype was obtained from a man between 40 and 49 years old in good health and CMV-seropositive. In DNA form, the CDR3 reads TGTGCCAGCAGCAGGGACAGGGGATGGGATGGCTACACCTTC. This sequence encodes CASSRDRGWDGYTF.